Listed below are T cell receptor beta chains from one sample, sequenced in a study of vaccination and CD4 T cells after COVID-19. No antigen is known for these receptors. MiXCR, run by TCRdb on the PCR reads, gives a single entry per CDR3 protein. Here the sample spans 15,000 to 20,000 distinct CDR3 sequences, about 27% being singletons. Material for sequencing was cultured CD4+ T cells from blood. These receptors were taken from a human donor with COVID-19. Both conserved end residues are part of each CDR3. The D gene is left open where the match is weak. Only part of the rows carry a size: once, few, many, or a class if the clone is expanded.

j_gene: TRBJ2-7
abundance: few
d_gene: -
v_gene: TRBV6-1
CDR3nt: TGTGCCAGTACTTGGGGCGGCGAGCAGTACTTC
CDR3aa: CASTWGGEQYF

j_gene: TRBJ1-3
abundance: -
d_gene: -
v_gene: TRBV20-1
CDR3nt: TGCAGTGCTTCTGACAAACAGCGTGGAAACACCATATATTTT
CDR3aa: CSASDKQRGNTIYF

j_gene: TRBJ1-5
abundance: few
d_gene: -
v_gene: TRBV2
CDR3nt: TGTGCCAGCACCCAGCTTGTCACAGGACAACAGCCCCAGCATTTT
CDR3aa: CASTQLVTGQQPQHF

j_gene: TRBJ2-4
abundance: -
d_gene: TRBD1
v_gene: TRBV7-2
CDR3nt: TGTGCCAGCAGCTTAGCCCCCCTATTGGACAGGGTGATCGTCAAAAACATTCAGTACTTC
CDR3aa: CASSLAPLLDRVIVKNIQYF

j_gene: TRBJ2-4
abundance: few
d_gene: TRBD1
v_gene: TRBV7-2
CDR3nt: TGTGCCAGCAGCCTGGGACAGGGGTCAAACATTCAGTACTTC
CDR3aa: CASSLGQGSNIQYF

j_gene: TRBJ2-4
abundance: -
d_gene: -
v_gene: TRBV11-3
CDR3nt: TGTGCCAGCAGCGAAGGCTATACTAGCGCCAAAAACATTCAGTACTTC
CDR3aa: CASSEGYTSAKNIQYF

j_gene: TRBJ2-1
abundance: few
d_gene: TRBD2
v_gene: TRBV2
CDR3nt: TGTGCCAGCAGTGACAGGCGCCTAGCGGGATCCTACAATGAGCAGTTCTTC
CDR3aa: CASSDRRLAGSYNEQFF

j_gene: TRBJ2-2
abundance: -
d_gene: -
v_gene: TRBV24-1
CDR3nt: TGTGCCACCAGGGCCCGAACCGGGGAGCTGTTTTTT
CDR3aa: CATRARTGELFF

j_gene: TRBJ1-5
abundance: few
d_gene: -
v_gene: TRBV6-1
CDR3nt: TGTGCCAGCAGTGAAAGTCATCAGCCCCAGCATTTT
CDR3aa: CASSESHQPQHF

j_gene: TRBJ2-2
abundance: few
d_gene: TRBD1
v_gene: TRBV11-3
CDR3nt: TGTGCCAGCAGCTTTACCACAGGGGAAATGAACGGGGAGCTGTTTTTT
CDR3aa: CASSFTTGEMNGELFF

j_gene: TRBJ2-5
abundance: -
d_gene: TRBD2
v_gene: TRBV12-3/TRBV12-4
CDR3nt: TGTGCCAGCAGTCGCGGGACTAGACAAGAGACCCAGTACTTC
CDR3aa: CASSRGTRQETQYF

j_gene: TRBJ1-2
abundance: few
d_gene: -
v_gene: TRBV5-6
CDR3nt: TGTGCCAGCAGCCACGCAGGAGGGTATGCCTATGGCTACACCTTC
CDR3aa: CASSHAGGYAYGYTF

j_gene: TRBJ1-2
abundance: medium-sized
d_gene: TRBD1
v_gene: TRBV2
CDR3nt: TGTGCCAGCTCAGACAGGGGGCGGAACTATGGCTACACCTTC
CDR3aa: CASSDRGRNYGYTF

j_gene: TRBJ1-1
abundance: -
d_gene: -
v_gene: TRBV6-1
CDR3nt: TGTGCCAGCACCAGGGGAGGCACTGAAGCTTTCTTT
CDR3aa: CASTRGGTEAFF

j_gene: TRBJ2-7
abundance: -
d_gene: -
v_gene: TRBV12-3/TRBV12-4
CDR3nt: TGTGCCAGCAGTTCAAAAGGCTACGAGCAGTACTTC
CDR3aa: CASSSKGYEQYF

j_gene: TRBJ2-6
abundance: -
d_gene: TRBD2
v_gene: TRBV18
CDR3nt: TGTGCCAGCTCACCACTAGCGGGGGTTTCTGGGGCCAACGTCCTGACTTTC
CDR3aa: CASSPLAGVSGANVLTF

j_gene: TRBJ1-2
abundance: -
d_gene: TRBD1
v_gene: TRBV5-6
CDR3nt: TGTGCCAGCAGCTCTATGACCGCCGAATGGAACAGGGGTGTAGGCTACACCTTC
CDR3aa: CASSSMTAEWNRGVGYTF

j_gene: TRBJ2-1
abundance: few
d_gene: TRBD2
v_gene: TRBV7-2
CDR3nt: TGTGCCAGCAGCTTAGCGACTAGCGGGCCCTACAATGAGCAGTTCTTC
CDR3aa: CASSLATSGPYNEQFF

j_gene: TRBJ2-2
abundance: few
d_gene: TRBD1
v_gene: TRBV7-2
CDR3nt: TGTGCCAGCAGCGTAGAGACAGGGGGCGGAGGGGAGCTGTTTTTT
CDR3aa: CASSVETGGGGELFF

j_gene: TRBJ2-5
abundance: -
d_gene: TRBD2
v_gene: TRBV7-2
CDR3nt: TGTGCCAGCAGCTTAGGCATTAGCGGGGGGGAAGAGACCCAGTACTTC
CDR3aa: CASSLGISGGEETQYF

j_gene: TRBJ1-2
abundance: few
d_gene: TRBD1
v_gene: TRBV20-1
CDR3nt: TGCAGTGCTACGACAGGGGCGAACGGCTACACCTTC
CDR3aa: CSATTGANGYTF

j_gene: TRBJ2-7
abundance: -
d_gene: -
v_gene: TRBV12-3/TRBV12-4
CDR3nt: TGTGCCAGCAGTTTAAACAGGAGAGACGAGCAGTACTTC
CDR3aa: CASSLNRRDEQYF

j_gene: TRBJ2-7
abundance: few
d_gene: TRBD2
v_gene: TRBV10-3
CDR3nt: TGTGCCTCTCAAGGGACTAGCGGGGGAGGCGAGCAGTACTTC
CDR3aa: CASQGTSGGGEQYF

j_gene: TRBJ2-3
abundance: -
d_gene: -
v_gene: TRBV5-6
CDR3nt: TGTGCCAGCAGCTTCCGGCTAGCTAGGGATACGCAGTATTTT
CDR3aa: CASSFRLARDTQYF

j_gene: TRBJ2-7
abundance: -
d_gene: TRBD2
v_gene: TRBV20-1
CDR3nt: TGCAGTGCTAGCACCGGGACTAGCGGCTACGAGCAGTACTTC
CDR3aa: CSASTGTSGYEQYF

j_gene: TRBJ1-1
abundance: -
d_gene: -
v_gene: TRBV6-1
CDR3nt: TGTGCCAGCAGCCCGAGTTCGGAAGCTTTCTTT
CDR3aa: CASSPSSEAFF

j_gene: TRBJ2-5
abundance: -
d_gene: -
v_gene: TRBV12-3/TRBV12-4
CDR3nt: TGTGCCAGCAGTTTACGGCGCATAGAGACCCAGTACTTC
CDR3aa: CASSLRRIETQYF

j_gene: TRBJ2-3
abundance: few
d_gene: -
v_gene: TRBV20-1
CDR3nt: TGCAGTGCTAGTCACGGGGGCACAGATACGCAGTATTTT
CDR3aa: CSASHGGTDTQYF

j_gene: TRBJ1-2
abundance: -
d_gene: -
v_gene: TRBV6-1
CDR3nt: TGTGCCAGCAGTACCGCCGACCGTAACTATGGCTACACCTTC
CDR3aa: CASSTADRNYGYTF

j_gene: TRBJ1-2
abundance: few
d_gene: TRBD1
v_gene: TRBV29-1
CDR3nt: TGCAGCGTTGATGGAGGACGGGACAGGCAGTACGGCTACACCTTC
CDR3aa: CSVDGGRDRQYGYTF

j_gene: TRBJ1-6
abundance: few
d_gene: -
v_gene: TRBV11-2
CDR3nt: TGTGCCAGCAGTTCGACAAATAATTCACCCCTCCACTTT
CDR3aa: CASSSTNNSPLHF

j_gene: TRBJ1-5
abundance: -
d_gene: -
v_gene: TRBV28
CDR3nt: TGTGCCAGCAGTGCTCCAGGGAGAGCAGGCAATCAGCCCCAGCATTTT
CDR3aa: CASSAPGRAGNQPQHF

j_gene: TRBJ2-2
abundance: -
d_gene: -
v_gene: TRBV24-1
CDR3nt: TGTGCCACCAGTTCCTCGTGGGGGAAAACCGGGGAGCTGTTTTTT
CDR3aa: CATSSSWGKTGELFF

j_gene: TRBJ1-1
abundance: -
d_gene: TRBD1
v_gene: TRBV12-3/TRBV12-4
CDR3nt: TGTGCCAGCAGGGGACAGGGGGCTTGGACTTTCTTT
CDR3aa: CASRGQGAWTFF

j_gene: TRBJ2-5
abundance: few
d_gene: -
v_gene: TRBV19
CDR3nt: TGTGCCAGTAGTATAGGCACACTAAGAGGCCAGTACTTC
CDR3aa: CASSIGTLRGQYF

j_gene: TRBJ1-1
abundance: few
d_gene: TRBD1
v_gene: TRBV27
CDR3nt: TGTGCCAGCAGTGCGACAGGGGTAAGAGTACGGAACACTGAAGCTTTCTTT
CDR3aa: CASSATGVRVRNTEAFF

j_gene: TRBJ2-7
abundance: -
d_gene: -
v_gene: TRBV7-6
CDR3nt: TGTGCCAGCAGCTTAACAGCCTCCTACGAGCAGTACTTC
CDR3aa: CASSLTASYEQYF

j_gene: TRBJ2-5
abundance: -
d_gene: TRBD1
v_gene: TRBV5-4
CDR3nt: TGTGCCAGCAGCTCGGTGACCGGACAGGGTGGAGAGACCCAGTACTTC
CDR3aa: CASSSVTGQGGETQYF

j_gene: TRBJ2-3
abundance: few
d_gene: -
v_gene: TRBV5-1
CDR3nt: TGCGCCAGCAGGAAACAGACTAGCACAGATACGCAGTATTTT
CDR3aa: CASRKQTSTDTQYF

j_gene: TRBJ2-5
abundance: few
d_gene: -
v_gene: TRBV10-3
CDR3nt: TGTGCCATCAGATCGGTGATACAAGAGACCCAGTACTTC
CDR3aa: CAIRSVIQETQYF

j_gene: TRBJ1-2
abundance: -
d_gene: -
v_gene: TRBV28
CDR3nt: TGTGCCAGCAGTACCGGAAGGGAGGTCTATGGCTACACCTTC
CDR3aa: CASSTGREVYGYTF

j_gene: TRBJ2-7
abundance: -
d_gene: TRBD2
v_gene: TRBV10-3
CDR3nt: TGTGCCATCAGGGTGACTAGCGGGGGACACTACGAGCAGTACTTC
CDR3aa: CAIRVTSGGHYEQYF